This TCR beta chain came from a study of blood T cell repertoires in COVID-19. Overall study context: Acute and convalescent COVID-19 samples came from the United States, Italy and Spain. From T cells, B-cell-depleted T cells, or PBMCs came the material, which was cDNA or gDNA.

This CDR3 region has 15 residues. Germline V lookup: CDR1 SGHTA, CDR2 FQGTGA. V was pared by 1 base and J by 2 bases, with 5 bases of the junction left unmatched. Original methodology: Amplifying reference gene primers gave estimates of nucleated cell counts. Data came from immunoSEQ multiplex PCR; TCRdb stores just in-frame clones and leaves some out. The V and J calls and clone size are taken from that table; D and trimming were inferred from the DNA. The sample has a few hundred thousand clones, 70% to 90% seen once. The source material was peripheral blood. The TCR sequence derives from a woman in her forties or fifties with acute or convalescent COVID-19. This chain joins TRBV7-3 and TRBJ2-7, with 7 bases matching TRBD2. The CDR3 region is CASSLSGRGTYEQYF. CDR3 coding DNA: TGTGCCAGCAGCTTAAGCGGGAGAGGAACCTACGAGCAGTACTTC.